The sequence of this TCR beta chain was determined in a study of blood T cell repertoires in COVID-19. Study at large: Nucleic acid was either cDNA or gDNA, and it came from T cells, B-cell-depleted T cells, or PBMCs.

Libraries were prepared by immunoSEQ multiplex PCR; TCRdb keeps only in-frame clonotypes and omits some of them. The profile shows approximately 210,000 clones, approximately 86% of them singletons. CDR3 length equals 13 residues. Germline V gene lookup returns CDR1 MDHEN and CDR2 SYDVKM. V shed 3 bases and J shed 4 bases, with 7 bases lying between them. Sequencing input: peripheral blood. This clonotype was obtained from a woman older than 75 with acute or convalescent COVID-19. The rearrangement joins TRBV28 to TRBJ2-1; D is undetermined. The CDR3 is CASSFPNYNEQFF. The CDR3 region has the DNA TGTGCCAGCAGTTTCCCTAATTACAATGAGCAGTTCTTC. Filled out from reference TRBV28 and TRBJ2-1, the complete variable domain reads DVKVTQSSRYLVKRTGEKVFLECVQDMDHENMFWYRQDPGLGLRLIYFSYDVKMKEKGDIPEGYSVSREKKERFSLILESASTNQTSMYLCASSFPNYNEQFFGPGTRLTVL.